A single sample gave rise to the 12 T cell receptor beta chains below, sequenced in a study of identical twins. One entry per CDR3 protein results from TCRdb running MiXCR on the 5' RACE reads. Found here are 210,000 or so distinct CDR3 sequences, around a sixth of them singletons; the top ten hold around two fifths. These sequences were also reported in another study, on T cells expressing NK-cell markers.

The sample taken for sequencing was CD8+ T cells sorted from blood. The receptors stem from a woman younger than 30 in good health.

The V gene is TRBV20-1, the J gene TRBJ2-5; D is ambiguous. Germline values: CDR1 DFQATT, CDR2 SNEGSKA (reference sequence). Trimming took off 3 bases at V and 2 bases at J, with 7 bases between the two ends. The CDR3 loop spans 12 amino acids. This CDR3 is CSARRPQETQYF. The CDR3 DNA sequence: TGCAGTGCTAGGAGACCACAAGAGACCCAGTACTTC.

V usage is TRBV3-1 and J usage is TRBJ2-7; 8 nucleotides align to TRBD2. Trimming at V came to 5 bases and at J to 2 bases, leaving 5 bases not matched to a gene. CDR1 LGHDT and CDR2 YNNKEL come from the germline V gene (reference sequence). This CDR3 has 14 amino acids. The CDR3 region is CASSGAGVTYEQYF. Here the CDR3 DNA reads TGTGCCAGCAGCGGAGCGGGGGTAACCTACGAGCAGTACTTC.

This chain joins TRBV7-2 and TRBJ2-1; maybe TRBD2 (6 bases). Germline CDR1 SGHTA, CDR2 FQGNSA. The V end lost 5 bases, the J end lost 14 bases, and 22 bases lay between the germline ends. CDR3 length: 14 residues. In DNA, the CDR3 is TGTGCCAGCAGCATATCCGGGACTCCGTCTCGCGAGTTCTTC. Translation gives CASSISGTPSREFF.

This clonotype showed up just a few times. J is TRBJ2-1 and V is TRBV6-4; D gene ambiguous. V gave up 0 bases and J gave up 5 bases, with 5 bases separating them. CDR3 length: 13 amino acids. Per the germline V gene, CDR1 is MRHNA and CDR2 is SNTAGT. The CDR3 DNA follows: TGTGCCAGCAGTGACTCTAGCAACAATGAGCAGTTCTTC. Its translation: CASSDSSNNEQFF.

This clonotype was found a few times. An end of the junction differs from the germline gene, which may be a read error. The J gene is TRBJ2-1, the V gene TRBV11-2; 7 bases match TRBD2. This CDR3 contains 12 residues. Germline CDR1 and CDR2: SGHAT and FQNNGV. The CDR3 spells CASSLGWLAVDF. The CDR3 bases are TGTGCCAGCAGCTTAGGATGGCTAGCGGTAGACTTC.

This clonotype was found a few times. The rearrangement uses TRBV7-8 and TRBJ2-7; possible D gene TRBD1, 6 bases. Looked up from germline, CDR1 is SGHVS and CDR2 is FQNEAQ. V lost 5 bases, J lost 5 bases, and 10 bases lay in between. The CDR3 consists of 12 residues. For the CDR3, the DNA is TGTGCCAGCAGCGACCGGGACAACGAGCAGTACTTC. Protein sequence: CASSDRDNEQYF. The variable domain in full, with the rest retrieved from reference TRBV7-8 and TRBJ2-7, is GAGVSQSPRYKVAKRGQDVALRCDPISGHVSLFWYQQALGQGPEFLTYFQNEAQLDKSGLPSDRFFAERPEGSVSTLKIQRTQQEDSAVYLCASSDRDNEQYFGPGTRLTVT.

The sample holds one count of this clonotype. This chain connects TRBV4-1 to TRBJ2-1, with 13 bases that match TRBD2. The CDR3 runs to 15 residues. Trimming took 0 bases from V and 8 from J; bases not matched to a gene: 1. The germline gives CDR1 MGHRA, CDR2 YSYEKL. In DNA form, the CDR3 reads TGCGCCAGCAGCCAAGAAACTAGCGGGAGGGATGAGCAGTTCTTC. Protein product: CASSQETSGRDEQFF.

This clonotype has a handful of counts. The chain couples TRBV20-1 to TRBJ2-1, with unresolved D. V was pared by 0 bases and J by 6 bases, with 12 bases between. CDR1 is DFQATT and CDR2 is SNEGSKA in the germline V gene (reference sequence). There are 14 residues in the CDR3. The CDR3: CSARDFLVGNEQFF. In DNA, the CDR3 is TGCAGTGCTAGAGACTTCCTCGTCGGCAATGAGCAGTTCTTC.

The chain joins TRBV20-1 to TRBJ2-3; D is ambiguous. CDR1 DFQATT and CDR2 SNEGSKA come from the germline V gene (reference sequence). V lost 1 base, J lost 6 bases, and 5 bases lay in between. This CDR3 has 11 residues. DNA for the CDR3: TGCAGTGCTAGAGTAGGGGATACGCAGTATTTT. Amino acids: CSARVGDTQYF.

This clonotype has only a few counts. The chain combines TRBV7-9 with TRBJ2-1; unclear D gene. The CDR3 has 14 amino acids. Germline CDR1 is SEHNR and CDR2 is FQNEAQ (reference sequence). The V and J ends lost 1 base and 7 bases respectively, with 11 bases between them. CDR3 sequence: CASSLVDGRNEQFF. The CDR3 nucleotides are TGTGCCAGCAGCTTAGTGGACGGGCGGAATGAGCAGTTCTTC.

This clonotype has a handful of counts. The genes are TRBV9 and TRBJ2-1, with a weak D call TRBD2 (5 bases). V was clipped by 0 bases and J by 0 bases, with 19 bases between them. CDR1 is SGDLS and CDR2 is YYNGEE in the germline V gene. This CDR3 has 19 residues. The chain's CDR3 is CASSVASDYPFHSYNEQFF. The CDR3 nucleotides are TGTGCCAGCAGCGTAGCCAGCGACTATCCCTTCCACTCCTACAATGAGCAGTTCTTC.

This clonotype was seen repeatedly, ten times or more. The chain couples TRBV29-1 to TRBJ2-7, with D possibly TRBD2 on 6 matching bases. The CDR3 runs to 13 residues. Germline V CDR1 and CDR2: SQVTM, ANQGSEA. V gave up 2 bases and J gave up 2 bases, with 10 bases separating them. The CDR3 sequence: CSVEHTGAYEQYF. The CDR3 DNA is TGCAGCGTTGAACATACGGGAGCCTACGAGCAGTACTTC.